What follows are 19 T cell receptor beta chains derived from one specimen sequenced in a study of beta chain features in type 1 diabetes. The isolated RNA, all of it, was reverse transcribed, so expressed TCRB transcripts were what got sequenced. Method: immunoSEQ multiplex PCR; TCRdb's copy keeps in-frame clones and lacks some. This sample has about 360,000 clones, with around 13% found just once. The sequenced material came from naive CD4+ T cells from blood. The receptors here all came from a young man in good health.

This clone was found a few times. The V and J genes are TRBV2 and TRBJ2-3, with a possible D match to TRBD1 (6 bases). This CDR3 spans 15 amino acids. CDR1 and CDR2 from the germline V gene are SNHLY and FYNNEI. The germline V and J ends were trimmed by 4 bases and 1 base, with 12 bases remaining between them. The CDR3 coding sequence is TGTGCCAGCAGTGTAAGCAGGGGTCGCACAGATACGCAGTATTTT. The encoded protein is CASSVSRGRTDTQYF. Full variable domain (missing parts from reference TRBV2 and TRBJ2-3): EPEVTQTPSHQVTQMGQEVILRCVPISNHLYFYWYRQILGQKVEFLVSFYNNEISEKSEIFDDQFSVERPDGSNFTLKIRSTKLEDSAMYFCASSVSRGRTDTQYFGPGTRLTVL.

V usage is TRBV7-9 and J usage is TRBJ1-4; TRBD1 matches 8 bases. V dropped 3 bases and J dropped 7; count of bases not matched to a gene: 7. Per the germline V gene, CDR1 is SEHNR and CDR2 is FQNEAQ (reference sequence). The CDR3 consists of 15 residues. The chain's CDR3 is CASSFPGQGTEKLFF. CDR3 DNA: TGTGCCAGCAGCTTTCCCGGACAGGGAACTGAAAAACTGTTTTTT.

This clone was detected a few times. The chain recombines TRBV6-1 with TRBJ1-1; 8 bases match TRBD1. This CDR3 spans 13 amino acids. Germline CDR1 MNHNS, CDR2 SASEGT. Unmatched junction bases numbered 2, after V lost 5 bases and J lost 3 bases. The CDR3 nucleotides read TGTGCCAGCAGTCTGGACAGGGACACTGAAGCTTTCTTT. Amino acids: CASSLDRDTEAFF.

This clone was recorded a few times. As DNA, the CDR3 is TGTGCCAGCAGTCCGGGACTGTACTATGGCTACACCTTC. Translated, it gives CASSPGLYYGYTF. The rearrangement links TRBV2 to TRBJ1-2; maybe TRBD1 (5 bases). The germline CDR1 and CDR2 sequences are SNHLY and FYNNEI. V lost 5 bases, J lost 3 bases, and 10 bases lay in between. The CDR3 sequence is 13 residues long.

This sequence joins TRBV7-3 and TRBJ2-3, with 8 nucleotides matching TRBD2. CDR3 length: 15 residues. V dropped 5 bases and J dropped 4; count of bases not matched to a gene: 8. The V gene's germline CDR1 is SGHTA and CDR2 FQGTGA. CDR3: CASSTGRAIADTQYF. The CDR3 bases are TGTGCCAGCAGCACCGGGAGGGCCATCGCAGATACGCAGTATTTT.

The gene calls are TRBV11-3 and TRBJ2-7, with TRBD2 identical over 8 bases. This CDR3 comprises 15 residues. The trim removed 5 bases at V and 5 bases at J, leaving 11 bases unmatched. Germline lookup yields CDR1 SGHNT and CDR2 YENEEA. The CDR3 nucleotides read TGTGCCAGCAGCCCCCCCGGGGGGGGCCGGGACGAGCAGTACTTC. This sequence encodes CASSPPGGGRDEQYF. Complete variable domain (other parts from reference TRBV11-3 and TRBJ2-7): EAGVVQSPRYKIIEKKQPVAFWCNPISGHNTLYWYLQNLGQGPELLIRYENEEAVDDSQLPKDRFSAERLKGVDSTLKIQPAELGDSAVYLCASSPPGGGRDEQYFGPGTRLTVT.

This chain joins TRBV18 and TRBJ2-1; 9 positions agree with TRBD1. V was pared by 4 bases and J by 7 bases, with 8 bases of the junction left unmatched. CDR1 is KGHSH, CDR2 LQKENI, per germline. There are 15 residues in the CDR3. The CDR3 bases are TGTGCCAGCTCACTCGCACAGGGGGCACTTAATGAGCAGTTCTTC. Amino acids: CASSLAQGALNEQFF.

A few counts support this clone. The chain recombines TRBV9 with TRBJ1-2, with 11 bases identical to TRBD1. The CDR3 covers 14 residues. V lost 1 base and J lost 8; bases outside the gene matches: 4. Germline V CDR1 and CDR2: SGDLS, YYNGEE. The CDR3 region is CASSVSGQGDGYTF. CDR3 coding DNA: TGTGCCAGCAGCGTATCGGGACAGGGGGACGGCTACACCTTC. Complete variable domain (other parts from reference TRBV9 and TRBJ1-2): DSGVTQTPKHLITATGQRVTLRCSPRSGDLSVYWYQQSLDQGLQFLIQYYNGEERAKGNILERFSAQQFPDLHSELNLSSLELGDSALYFCASSVSGQGDGYTFGSGTRLTVV.

The rearrangement joins TRBV18 to TRBJ2-3; TRBD2 might be the D (6 bases). The CDR3 length is 16 residues. V was pared by 3 bases and J by 1 base, with 14 bases between. Germline V CDR1 and CDR2: KGHSH, LQKENI. CDR3 nucleotides: TGTGCCAGCTCACCCAACCGGCGGGGCGGCACAGATACGCAGTATTTT. Translated: CASSPNRRGGTDTQYF.

This clone was seen only a few times. The genes are TRBV6-6 and TRBJ1-1, with 9 nucleotides matching TRBD1. Looked up from germline, CDR1 is MNHNY and CDR2 is SVGAGI (reference sequence). The CDR3 extends over 16 amino acids. J lost 1 base, V lost 0 bases, and 3 bases had no gene match. The CDR3 loop is CASSYSMGQGNTEAFF. The CDR3 nucleotides read TGTGCCAGCAGTTACTCGATGGGACAGGGGAACACTGAAGCTTTCTTT.

V is TRBV19 and J is TRBJ1-2, with TRBD1 matching over 9 bases. This CDR3 is built from 15 residues. Trimming cost V 5 bases and J 5 bases; bases outside gene matches: 9. Germline CDR1 reads LNHDA; CDR2 reads SQIVND (reference sequence). CDR3 residues: CASSPGQGLGYGYTF. The CDR3 DNA sequence: TGTGCCAGTAGTCCCGGACAGGGGCTGGGGTATGGCTACACCTTC.

V and J are TRBV4-1 and TRBJ1-1; D might be TRBD1 (5 bases). This CDR3 has 15 amino acids. CDR1 is MGHRA, CDR2 YSYEKL, per germline. Deletions cut 0 bases from V and 1 base from J, with 9 bases between. For the CDR3, the DNA is TGCGCCAGCAGCCAAGAGGGGGGAGGGAACACTGAAGCTTTCTTT. This sequence encodes CASSQEGGGNTEAFF.

The chain is built from TRBV5-1 and TRBJ2-6; 9 positions match TRBD1. V gave up 4 bases and J gave up 12 bases; unmatched junction bases: 11. This CDR3 spans 15 amino acids. Per the germline V gene, CDR1 is SGHRS and CDR2 is YFSETQ. The CDR3 coding sequence is TGCGCCAGCAGCATCGCTCCGGGGACAGGGATCGTCCTGACTTTC. Encoded protein: CASSIAPGTGIVLTF. Based on the CDR3 plus reference TRBV5-1 and TRBJ2-6, the full variable domain is KAGVTQTPRYLIKTRGQQVTLSCSPISGHRSVSWYQQTPGQGLQFLFEYFSETQRNKGNFPGRFSGRQFSNSRSEMNVSTLELGDSALYLCASSIAPGTGIVLTFGAGSRLTVL.

The genes are TRBV30 and TRBJ1-1, with D hard to call. Germline assignment: CDR1 GTSNPN and CDR2 SVGIG (reference sequence). This CDR3 has 11 residues. V was shortened by 2 bases and J by 3 bases, with 4 bases between the two germline ends. CDR3 loop: CAWSQYTEAFF. CDR3 nucleotides: TGTGCCTGGAGTCAATACACTGAAGCTTTCTTT.

The chain links TRBV5-4 to TRBJ1-2; maybe TRBD1 (5 bases). The CDR3 is made up of 15 amino acids. From germline, CDR1 is SGHNT and CDR2 YYREEE (reference sequence). Deletions cut 0 bases from V and 5 bases from J, with 14 bases between. CDR3 sequence: CASSLAATVKYGYTF. CDR3 DNA: TGTGCCAGCAGCTTGGCTGCGACAGTGAAGTATGGCTACACCTTC. The full variable domain, its missing parts supplied by reference TRBV5-4 and TRBJ1-2, is ETGVTQSPTHLIKTRGQQVTLRCSSQSGHNTVSWYQQALGQGPQFIFQYYREEENGRGNFPPRFSGLQFPNYSSELNVNALELDDSALYLCASSLAATVKYGYTFGSGTRLTVV.

This clone appeared a few times. The chain joins TRBV19 to TRBJ2-7; 8 positions match TRBD1. V shed 3 bases and J 3 bases; nucleotides not matched to a gene: 4. Germline V lookup: CDR1 LNHDA, CDR2 SQIVND (reference sequence). The CDR3 sequence is 14 residues long. CDR3 loop: CASSIRDRIYEQYF. The CDR3 DNA sequence: TGTGCCAGTAGTATCCGGGACAGGATCTACGAGCAGTACTTC.

The rearrangement uses TRBV5-4 and TRBJ2-2; D uncertain. V shed 0 bases and J shed 3 bases, with 6 bases lying between them. CDR3 length: 14 residues. Germline CDR1 SGHNT, CDR2 YYREEE (reference sequence). This chain's CDR3 is CASSLGLDTGELFF. The CDR3 DNA reads as TGTGCCAGCAGCTTGGGATTAGACACCGGGGAGCTGTTTTTT.

This clone has more than one count but fewer than ten. The chain is built from TRBV7-2 and TRBJ1-5; D remains ambiguous. Per germline, CDR1 SGHTA and CDR2 FQGNSA. The V gene lost 1 base and the J gene lost 6 bases, with 4 bases spanning the gap. The length of the CDR3 is 12 residues. CDR3 sequence reads: CASSLVGQPQHF. For the CDR3, the DNA is TGTGCCAGCAGCTTAGTCGGTCAGCCCCAGCATTTT.

This clone was counted between two and nine times. The V gene is TRBV30, the J gene TRBJ2-2, with TRBD1 as a possible D gene (7 bases). V gave up 4 bases and J gave up 3 bases, with 18 bases separating them. The CDR3 extends over 16 amino acids. Germline V gene lookup returns CDR1 GTSNPN and CDR2 SVGIG (reference sequence). The CDR3 DNA reads TGTGCCTGGATCGGGGGACAGAAGGGTTACACCGGGGAGCTGTTTTTT. This sequence encodes CAWIGGQKGYTGELFF.